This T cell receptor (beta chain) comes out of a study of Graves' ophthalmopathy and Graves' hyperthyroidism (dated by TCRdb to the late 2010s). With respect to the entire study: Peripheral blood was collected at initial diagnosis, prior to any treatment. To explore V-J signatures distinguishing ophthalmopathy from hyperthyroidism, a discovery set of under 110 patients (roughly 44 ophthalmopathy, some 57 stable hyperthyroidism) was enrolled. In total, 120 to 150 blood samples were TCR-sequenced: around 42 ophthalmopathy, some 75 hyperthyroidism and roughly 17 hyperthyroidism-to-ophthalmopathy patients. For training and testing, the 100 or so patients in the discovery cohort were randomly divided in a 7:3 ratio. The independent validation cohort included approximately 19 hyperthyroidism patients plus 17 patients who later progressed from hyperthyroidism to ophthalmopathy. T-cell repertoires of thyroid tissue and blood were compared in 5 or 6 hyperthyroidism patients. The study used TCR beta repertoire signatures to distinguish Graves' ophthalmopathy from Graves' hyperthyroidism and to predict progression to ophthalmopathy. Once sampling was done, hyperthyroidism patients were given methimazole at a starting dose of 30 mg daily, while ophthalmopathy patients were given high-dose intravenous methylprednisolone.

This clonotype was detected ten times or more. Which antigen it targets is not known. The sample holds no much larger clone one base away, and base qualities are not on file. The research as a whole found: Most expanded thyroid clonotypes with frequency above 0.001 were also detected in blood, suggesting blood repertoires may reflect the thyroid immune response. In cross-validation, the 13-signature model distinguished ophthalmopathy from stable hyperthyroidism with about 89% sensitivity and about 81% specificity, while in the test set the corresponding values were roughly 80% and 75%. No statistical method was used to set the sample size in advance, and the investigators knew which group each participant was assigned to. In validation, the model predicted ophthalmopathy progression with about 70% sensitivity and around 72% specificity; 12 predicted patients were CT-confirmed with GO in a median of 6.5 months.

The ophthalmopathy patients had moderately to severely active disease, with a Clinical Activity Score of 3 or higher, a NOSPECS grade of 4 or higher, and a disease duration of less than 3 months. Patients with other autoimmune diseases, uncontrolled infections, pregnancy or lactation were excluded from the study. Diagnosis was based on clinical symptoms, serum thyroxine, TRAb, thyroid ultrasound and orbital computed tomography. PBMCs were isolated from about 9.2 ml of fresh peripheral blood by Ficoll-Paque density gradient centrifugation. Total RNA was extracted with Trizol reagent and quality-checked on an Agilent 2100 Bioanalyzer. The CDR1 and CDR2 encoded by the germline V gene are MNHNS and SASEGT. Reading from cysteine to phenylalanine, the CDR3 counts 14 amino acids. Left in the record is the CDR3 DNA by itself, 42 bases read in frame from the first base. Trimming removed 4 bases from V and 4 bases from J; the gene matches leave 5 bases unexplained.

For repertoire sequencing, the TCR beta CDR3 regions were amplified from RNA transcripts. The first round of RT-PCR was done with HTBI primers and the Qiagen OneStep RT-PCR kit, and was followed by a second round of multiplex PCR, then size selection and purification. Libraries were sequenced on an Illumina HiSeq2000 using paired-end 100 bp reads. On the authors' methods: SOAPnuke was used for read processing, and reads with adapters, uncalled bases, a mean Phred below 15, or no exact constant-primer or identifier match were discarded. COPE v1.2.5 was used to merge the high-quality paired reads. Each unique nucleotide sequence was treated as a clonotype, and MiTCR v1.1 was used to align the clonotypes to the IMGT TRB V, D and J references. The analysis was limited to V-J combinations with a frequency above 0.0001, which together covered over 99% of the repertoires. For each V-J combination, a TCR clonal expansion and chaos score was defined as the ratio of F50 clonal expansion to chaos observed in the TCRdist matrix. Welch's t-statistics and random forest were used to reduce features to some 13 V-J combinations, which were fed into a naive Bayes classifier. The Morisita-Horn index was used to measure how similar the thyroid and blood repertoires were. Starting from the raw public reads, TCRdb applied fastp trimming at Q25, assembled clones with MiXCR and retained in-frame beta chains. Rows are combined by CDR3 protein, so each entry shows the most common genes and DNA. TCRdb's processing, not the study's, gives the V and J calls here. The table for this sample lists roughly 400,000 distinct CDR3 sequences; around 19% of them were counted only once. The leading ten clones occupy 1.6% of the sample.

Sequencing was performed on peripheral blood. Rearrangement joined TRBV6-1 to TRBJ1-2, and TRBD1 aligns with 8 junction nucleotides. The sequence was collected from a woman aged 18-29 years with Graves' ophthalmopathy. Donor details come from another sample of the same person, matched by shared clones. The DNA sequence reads TGTGCCAGCAGTGCCCCAGGGGGCCTCTATGGCTACACCTTC. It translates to CASSAPGGLYGYTF.